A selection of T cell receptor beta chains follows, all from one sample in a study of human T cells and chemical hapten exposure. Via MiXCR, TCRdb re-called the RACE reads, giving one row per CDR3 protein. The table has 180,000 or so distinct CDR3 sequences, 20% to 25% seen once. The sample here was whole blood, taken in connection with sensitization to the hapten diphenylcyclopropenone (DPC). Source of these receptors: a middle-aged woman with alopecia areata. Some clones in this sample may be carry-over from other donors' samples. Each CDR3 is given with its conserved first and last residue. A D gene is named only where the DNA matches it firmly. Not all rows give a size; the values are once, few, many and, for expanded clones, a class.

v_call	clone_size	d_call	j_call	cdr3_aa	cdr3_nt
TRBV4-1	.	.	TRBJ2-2	CASSQGKGSTGELFF	TGCGCCAGCAGCCAAGGGAAGGGTTCGACCGGGGAGCTGTTTTTT
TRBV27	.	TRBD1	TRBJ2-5	CASSTWDRGETQYF	TGTGCCAGCAGCACTTGGGACAGAGGAGAGACCCAGTACTTC
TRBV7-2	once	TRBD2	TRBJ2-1	CASSFGTSTNEQFF	TGTGCCAGCAGCTTCGGGACTAGCACCAATGAGCAGTTCTTC
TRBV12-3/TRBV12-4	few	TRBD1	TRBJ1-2	CASSYIQGAYGYTF	TGTGCCAGCAGTTATATCCAGGGGGCGTATGGCTACACCTTC
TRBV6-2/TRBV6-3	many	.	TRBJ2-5	CASSYAPRETQYF	TGTGCCAGCAGTTACGCCCCTCGAGAGACCCAGTACTTC
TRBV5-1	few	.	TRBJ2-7	CASSRDTSYEQYF	TGCGCCAGCAGTAGGGACACCTCCTACGAGCAGTACTTC
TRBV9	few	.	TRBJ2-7	CASSVSQGGQYF	TGTGCCAGCAGCGTCTCACAGGGCGGGCAGTACTTC
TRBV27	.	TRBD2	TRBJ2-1	CASSLLDPSGSIYEQFF	TGTGCCAGCAGTTTACTAGACCCTAGCGGGAGTATTTATGAGCAGTTCTTC
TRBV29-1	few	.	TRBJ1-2	CSVTGNYGYTF	TGCAGCGTAACGGGTAACTATGGCTACACCTTC
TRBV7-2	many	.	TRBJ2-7	CASSLTSYYEQYF	TGTGCCAGCAGCTTGACGAGTTACTACGAGCAGTACTTC
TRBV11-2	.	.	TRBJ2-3	CASSINAWGDTQYF	TGTGCCAGCAGCATCAACGCGTGGGGAGATACGCAGTATTTT
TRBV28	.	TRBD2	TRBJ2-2	CASSLIPASGSSSTGELFF	TGTGCCAGCAGTTTAATCCCCGCTAGCGGGAGCTCTAGCACCGGGGAGCTGTTTTTT
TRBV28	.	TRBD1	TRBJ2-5	CASSLFRGTAETQYF	TGTGCCAGCAGTTTATTCCGAGGGACAGCGGAGACCCAGTACTTC
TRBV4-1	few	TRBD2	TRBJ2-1	CASSQGLRGSAYNEQFF	TGCGCCAGCAGCCAAGGTCTGCGCGGGAGCGCCTACAATGAGCAGTTCTTC
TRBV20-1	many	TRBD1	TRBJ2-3	CSASRQGARDTQYF	TGCAGTGCTAGCCGACAGGGGGCGAGGGATACGCAGTATTTT
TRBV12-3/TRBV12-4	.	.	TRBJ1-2	CASSLGSIGDGYTF	TGTGCCAGCAGTTTAGGGTCCATCGGGGATGGCTACACCTTC
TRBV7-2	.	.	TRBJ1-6	CASGLDQGWGSPLHF	TGTGCCAGCGGTCTTGATCAGGGCTGGGGATCACCCCTCCACTTT
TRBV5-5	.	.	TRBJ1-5	CASSLDGGSQPQHF	TGTGCCAGCAGCTTGGACGGGGGCAGCCAGCCCCAGCATTTT
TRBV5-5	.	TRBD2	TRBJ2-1	CASSLRTSGSRNEQFF	TGTGCCAGCAGCTTACGGACTAGCGGGAGTAGGAATGAGCAGTTCTTC
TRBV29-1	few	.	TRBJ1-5	CSVGSANQPQHF	TGCAGCGTTGGTTCAGCCAATCAGCCCCAGCATTTT
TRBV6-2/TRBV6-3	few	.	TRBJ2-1	CASSYSRGRTYNEQFF	TGTGCCAGCAGTTACTCGAGGGGACGGACCTACAATGAGCAGTTCTTC
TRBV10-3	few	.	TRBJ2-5	CATQVEETQYF	TGTGCCACCCAAGTTGAGGAGACCCAGTACTTC
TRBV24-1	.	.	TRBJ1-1	CATSGAVNTEAFF	TGTGCCACCAGCGGGGCCGTGAACACTGAAGCTTTCTTT
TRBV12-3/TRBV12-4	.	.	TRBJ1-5	CASSFIGQPTSNQPQHF	TGTGCCAGCAGTTTTATCGGACAGCCGACCAGCAATCAGCCCCAGCATTTT
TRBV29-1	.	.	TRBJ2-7	CSVGGDWSPYEQYF	TGCAGCGTTGGAGGGGACTGGAGCCCCTACGAGCAGTACTTC
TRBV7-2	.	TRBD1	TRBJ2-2	CASSRQGGTGELFF	TGTGCCAGCAGCCGACAGGGTGGGACCGGGGAGCTGTTTTTT
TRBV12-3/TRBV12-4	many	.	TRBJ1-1	CASSFGRNTEAFF	TGTGCCAGCAGTTTTGGGAGGAACACTGAAGCTTTCTTT
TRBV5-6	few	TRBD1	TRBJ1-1	CASSWFGDRGIAEAFF	TGTGCCAGCAGCTGGTTCGGGGACAGGGGGATCGCTGAAGCTTTCTTT
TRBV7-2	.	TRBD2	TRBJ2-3	CASSSRLSGRGSTDTQYF	TGTGCCAGCAGCTCCCGACTCAGCGGGAGGGGATCCACAGATACGCAGTATTTT
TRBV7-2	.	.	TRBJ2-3	CASSTKPPGRGTDTQYF	TGTGCCAGCAGCACAAAACCCCCTGGGCGAGGGACAGATACGCAGTATTTT
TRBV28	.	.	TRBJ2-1	CASSPPQATSYNEQFF	TGTGCCAGCAGCCCACCCCAGGCCACAAGCTACAATGAGCAGTTCTTC
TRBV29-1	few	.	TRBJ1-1	CSVEENMNTEAFF	TGCAGCGTTGAAGAAAACATGAACACTGAAGCTTTCTTT
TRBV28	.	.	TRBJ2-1	CATKDYDEQFF	TGTGCCACTAAGGACTACGATGAGCAGTTCTTC
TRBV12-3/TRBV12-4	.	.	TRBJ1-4	CASSWTVTNEKLFF	TGTGCCAGCAGTTGGACAGTGACTAATGAAAAACTGTTTTTT
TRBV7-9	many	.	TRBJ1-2	CASSLGQGDGYTF	TGCGCCAGCAGCTTGGGTCAGGGCGACGGCTACACCTTC
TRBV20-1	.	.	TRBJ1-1	CSAGVTVTEAFF	TGCAGTGCCGGGGTGACTGTAACTGAAGCTTTCTTT
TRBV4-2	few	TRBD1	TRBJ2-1	CASSQVSGQGAREQFF	TGTGCCAGCAGCCAAGTTAGCGGACAGGGGGCGCGAGAGCAGTTCTTC
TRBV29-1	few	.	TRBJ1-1	CSVAQTGTEAFF	TGCAGCGTTGCCCAAACAGGGACTGAAGCTTTCTTT
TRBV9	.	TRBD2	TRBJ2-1	CASSAQAGLAARNEQFF	TGTGCCAGCAGTGCGCAGGCCGGACTAGCGGCGCGGAATGAGCAGTTCTTC
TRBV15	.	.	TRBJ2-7	CATSRARGEQYF	TGTGCCACCAGCAGAGCAAGGGGGGAGCAGTACTTC
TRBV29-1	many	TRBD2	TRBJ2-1	CSVLGGEGLYNEQFF	TGCAGCGTCCTTGGGGGGGAGGGCCTTTACAATGAGCAGTTCTTC
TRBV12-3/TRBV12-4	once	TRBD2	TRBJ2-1	CASSSGRAPYNEQFF	TGTGCCAGCAGTAGCGGGAGGGCCCCCTACAATGAGCAGTTCTTC